Here is one T cell receptor (beta chain) with its context. What it recognizes is unknown. From germline, CDR1 is SGHRS and CDR2 YFSETQ. The CDR3 runs 16 residues. With 4 bases removed from V and 5 bases from J, the gap between germline ends came to 21 bases. Use of 60 Vbeta and 13 Jbeta primers characterized the PCR. Sequenced by immunoSEQ multiplex PCR; TCRdb stores in-frame clones only, minus some. Here the sample spans 80,000 to 130,000 clones, over 60% being singletons. These data originate in a study of cytomegalovirus exposure and HLA in healthy donors. For the study at large: Of several hundred genotyped donors, 81% grouped in the Caucasian-associated ancestry cluster.

Healthy bone marrow donors made up the donors. General observations from the study: A later analysis reportedly identified an Asian-associated ancestry cluster as carrying fewer N-insertions than the approximately 730-donor mean. The authors judged a highly shared variant cluster likely a sequencing artifact.

This TCR was sampled from a female donor in good health and CMV-seropositive. V usage is TRBV5-1 and J usage is TRBJ2-5, with D maybe TRBD1 (6 bases). Sample: PBMCs. For the CDR3, the DNA is TGCGCCAGCAGCCTGACCCCCGGGACACTCGGGGAGACCCAGTACTTC. It codes for CASSLTPGTLGETQYF.